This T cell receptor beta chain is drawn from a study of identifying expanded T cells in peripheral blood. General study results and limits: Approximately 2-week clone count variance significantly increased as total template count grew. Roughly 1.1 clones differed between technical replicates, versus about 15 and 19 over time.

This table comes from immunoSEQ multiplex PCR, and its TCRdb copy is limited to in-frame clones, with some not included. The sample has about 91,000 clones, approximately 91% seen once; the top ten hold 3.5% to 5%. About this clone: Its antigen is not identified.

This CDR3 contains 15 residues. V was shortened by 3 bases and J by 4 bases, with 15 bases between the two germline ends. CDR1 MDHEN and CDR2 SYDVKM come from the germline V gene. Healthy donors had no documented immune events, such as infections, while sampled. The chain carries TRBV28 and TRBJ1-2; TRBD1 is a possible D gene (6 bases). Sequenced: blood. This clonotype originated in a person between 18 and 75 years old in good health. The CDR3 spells CASSLWGARGYGYTF. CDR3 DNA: TGTGCCAGCAGTTTGTGGGGGGCGCGCGGCTATGGCTACACCTTC.